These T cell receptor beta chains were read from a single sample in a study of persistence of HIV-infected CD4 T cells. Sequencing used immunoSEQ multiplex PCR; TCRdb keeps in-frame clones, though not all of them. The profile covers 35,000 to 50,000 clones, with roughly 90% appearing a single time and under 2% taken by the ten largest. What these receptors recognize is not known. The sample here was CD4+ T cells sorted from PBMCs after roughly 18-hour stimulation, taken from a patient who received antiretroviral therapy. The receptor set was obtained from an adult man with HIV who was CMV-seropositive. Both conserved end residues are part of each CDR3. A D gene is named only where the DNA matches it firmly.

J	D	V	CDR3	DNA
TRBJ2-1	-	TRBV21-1	CASSLGGGDYNEQFF	TGTGCCAGCTCCCTAGGGGGGGGCGACTACAATGAGCAGTTCTTC
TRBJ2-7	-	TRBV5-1	CASNPETASYEQYF	TGCGCCAGCAACCCTGAGACAGCTTCCTACGAGCAGTACTTC
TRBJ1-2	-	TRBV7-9	CASSLDATNYGYTF	TGTGCCAGCAGCTTAGACGCCACCAACTATGGCTACACCTTC
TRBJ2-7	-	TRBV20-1	CSAKTGYEQYF	TGCAGTGCCAAGACTGGGTACGAGCAGTACTTC
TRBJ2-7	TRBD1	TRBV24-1	CATSTPGQGAEQYF	TGTGCCACCAGTACCCCGGGACAGGGGGCCGAGCAGTACTTC
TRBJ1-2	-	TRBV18	CASSPSGTQGVGYTF	TGTGCCAGCTCACCAAGTGGAACTCAGGGCGTTGGCTACACCTTC
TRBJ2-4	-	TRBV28	CASSPPLAKNIQYF	TGTGCCAGCAGCCCACCCCTGGCCAAAAACATTCAGTACTTC
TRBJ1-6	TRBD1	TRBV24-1	CATSATGDHSPLHF	TGTGCCACCAGTGCGACAGGGGATCACTCACCCCTCCACTTT
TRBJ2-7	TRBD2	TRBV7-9	CASSPKGLAIYEQYF	TGTGCCAGCAGCCCCAAGGGACTAGCGATCTACGAGCAGTACTTC
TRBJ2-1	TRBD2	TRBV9	CASSVSGGAWDNEQFF	TGTGCCAGCAGCGTTAGCGGGGGGGCCTGGGACAATGAGCAGTTCTTC
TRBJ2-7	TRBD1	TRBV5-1	CASSQTGGSGYEQYF	TGCGCCAGCAGCCAGACAGGGGGCTCTGGCTACGAGCAGTACTTC
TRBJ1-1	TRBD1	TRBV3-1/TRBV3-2	CASSQPHGQGIF	TGTGCCAGCAGCCAACCCCATGGACAGGGCATCTTT
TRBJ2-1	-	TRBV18	CASSRWDQRSGDEQFF	TGTGCCAGCTCACGATGGGACCAGCGATCCGGAGATGAGCAGTTCTTC
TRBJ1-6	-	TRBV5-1	CASSQGLNSPLHF	TGCGCCAGCAGCCAGGGACTTAATTCACCCCTCCACTTT
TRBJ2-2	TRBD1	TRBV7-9	CASSPKSRTGSANTGELFF	TGTGCCAGCAGCCCTAAATCCAGGACAGGGTCCGCGAACACCGGGGAGCTGTTTTTT
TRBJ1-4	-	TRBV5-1	CASSPLGVATNEKLFF	TGCGCCAGCAGCCCCCTAGGGGTTGCAACTAATGAAAAACTGTTTTTT
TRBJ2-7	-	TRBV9	CASSVGGQSYEQYF	TGTGCCAGCAGCGTAGGAGGGCAATCCTACGAGCAGTACTTC
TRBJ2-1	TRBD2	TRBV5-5	CASSPGLAGGLYNEQFF	TGTGCCAGCAGCCCAGGACTAGCGGGGGGCCTATACAATGAGCAGTTCTTC
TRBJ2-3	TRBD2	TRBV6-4	CASSPPTSGGVYTDTQYF	TGTGCCAGCAGTCCCCCGACTAGCGGGGGGGTTTACACAGATACGCAGTATTTT